The rows below give T cell receptor beta chains drawn from one sample of a study of T cell changes during pregnancy in multiple sclerosis. Method: immunoSEQ multiplex PCR; TCRdb's copy keeps in-frame clones and lacks some. The sample lists roughly 110,000 clones; 85% to 95% were seen once. Sequenced material: peripheral blood, taken in the third trimester of pregnancy. The receptors derive from a female donor in good health, enrolled as a control in a pregnancy study. The CDR3 runs from the conserved cysteine through the conserved F or W. D genes are given only for firm matches.

cdr3_aa	d_call	cdr3_length	v_call	j_call
CASSVRGSGVLNEQFF	TRBD2	16	TRBV9	TRBJ2-1
CASSPHLKRRGTGNYGYTF	TRBD1	19	TRBV4-1	TRBJ1-2
CASSLGSGGYTEAFF	TRBD1	15	TRBV11-2	TRBJ1-1
CSARPRGQAFF	TRBD1	11	TRBV20-1	TRBJ1-1
CASRKSDTGWDEQYF	.	15	TRBV6-6	TRBJ2-7
CSVKGGGANEQFF	TRBD2	13	TRBV29-1	TRBJ2-1
CASSLGDRNTEAFF	.	14	TRBV7-2	TRBJ1-1
CASSVSPGNTEAFF	.	14	TRBV2	TRBJ1-1
CASSAGTGGYEQYF	TRBD1	14	TRBV7-7	TRBJ2-7
CASGLGQGSTDTQYF	TRBD1	15	TRBV12-5	TRBJ2-3
CASSEERTGGRDTQYF	TRBD1	16	TRBV4-2	TRBJ2-3
CASSPTVPDLYNEQFF	.	16	TRBV9	TRBJ2-1
CAWMYSGANVLTF	.	13	TRBV30	TRBJ2-6
CASRPLAGQETQYF	TRBD2	14	TRBV7-9	TRBJ2-5
CASSQVVGLVRHEELFF	TRBD2	17	TRBV4-1	TRBJ2-2
CASSGVPTYGYTF	.	13	TRBV9	TRBJ1-2
CASSEGRNYEQYF	.	13	TRBV6-1	TRBJ2-7
CASSAFRGGYNSPLHF	.	16	TRBV7-2	TRBJ1-6
CASSLQGAGELFF	TRBD1	13	TRBV11-3	TRBJ2-2
CASSADRVGTGELFF	TRBD1	15	TRBV7-3	TRBJ2-2
CASSVGTESNQPQHF	TRBD1	15	TRBV9	TRBJ1-5
CAWQGTGGGQPQHF	TRBD1	14	TRBV30	TRBJ1-5
CASNRFFERTKNIQYF	.	16	TRBV10-1	TRBJ2-4
CASSLVGGPEAFF	.	13	TRBV5-1	TRBJ1-1
CASSLTEHTEAFF	.	13	TRBV7-3	TRBJ1-1
CASSLDGGGTQYF	.	13	TRBV11-2	TRBJ2-3
CASSIIGTGIYNEQFF	TRBD1	16	TRBV19	TRBJ2-1